Below are 13 T cell receptor beta chains sequenced from a single sample in a study of blood T cell repertoires in COVID-19. Only in-frame clones appear in the TCRdb table, and some are missing; sequencing was by immunoSEQ multiplex PCR. In the table there are 350,000 to 400,000 clones, approximately 88% of which are singletons. The sequencing sample was made of peripheral blood. Every receptor here comes from a woman in her twenties or thirties with COVID-19, enrolled during active disease.

The chain combines TRBV14 with TRBJ2-5; TRBD2 matches 9 bases. J was trimmed by 0 bases and V by 3 bases; bases with no gene match: 8. In germline, CDR1 is SGHDN, CDR2 FVKESK. The CDR3 covers 17 residues. The CDR3 sequence is CASSQKERGVYQETQYF. CDR3 DNA: TGTGCCAGCAGCCAGAAGGAGCGGGGGGTCTACCAAGAGACCCAGTACTTC.

The chain links TRBV11-2 to TRBJ2-5; 7 nucleotides line up with TRBD1. This CDR3 comprises 15 residues. Germline-derived CDR1 and CDR2 are SGHAT and FQNNGV. The trim removed 5 bases at V and 2 bases at J, leaving 8 bases unmatched. Here the CDR3 reads CASSQIGTEQETQYF. In DNA form, the CDR3 reads TGTGCCAGCAGCCAAATAGGGACAGAGCAAGAGACCCAGTACTTC.

V gene TRBV25-1 combines with J gene TRBJ1-2, with D tentatively TRBD1 (5 bases). Germline lookup yields CDR1 MGHDK and CDR2 SYGVNS. The V and J ends lost 4 bases and 4 bases respectively, with 13 bases between them. The CDR3 totals 14 residues. CDR3 DNA sequence: TGTGCCAGCAGTGGGGAGGGGAGAGGCTATGGCTACACCTTC. It is translated as CASSGEGRGYGYTF.

The V gene is TRBV6-2 or TRBV6-3, the J gene TRBJ2-5, with 13 bases identical to TRBD2. This CDR3 has 15 residues. Germline loops: CDR1 MNHEY, CDR2 SVGEGT. With V trimmed by 6 bases and J by 3 bases, 4 bases remained unmatched. The CDR3 bases are TGTGCCAGCAGCCCACTAGCGGGGGGGAAAGAGACCCAGTACTTC. Its translation is CASSPLAGGKETQYF.

The V gene is TRBV4-3, the J gene TRBJ2-3; D call uncertain. Germline V gives CDR1 LGHNA, CDR2 YSLEER. The V and J ends lost 0 bases and 3 bases respectively, with 7 bases between them. This CDR3 spans 14 amino acids. The CDR3 coding sequence is TGCGCCAGCAGCCAAGATGTGAGTACAGATACGCAGTATTTT. It yields the protein CASSQDVSTDTQYF.

The gene calls are TRBV10-1 and TRBJ2-1; 10 bases map to TRBD2. The CDR3 runs to 11 residues. In germline, CDR1 is WNHNN, CDR2 SYGVQD (reference sequence). The junction had 0 bases not matched to a gene; V was cut back by 8 bases and J by 8 bases. The CDR3 protein is CASGTSDEQFF. The CDR3 nucleotides are TGCGCCAGCGGGACTAGCGATGAGCAGTTCTTC.

This chain joins TRBV21-1 and TRBJ1-1; the listed D gene, TRBD1, was not tested against the DNA. TRBV21-1 represents a pseudogene. The CDR3 is 15 amino acids. The DNA of the CDR3 is TGTGCCAGCAGCAAAGACAGGGCCCTGAACACTGAAGCTTTCTTT. Translating gives CASSKDRALNTEAFF.

This clone was found a few times. V and J are TRBV14 and TRBJ1-1; weak D call: TRBD1 (6 bases). V was cut by 4 bases and J by 2 bases, with 11 bases left in between. Germline CDR1 is SGHDN and CDR2 is FVKESK. There are 14 residues in the CDR3. The CDR3 spells CASSPIGGNTEAFF. The CDR3 coding sequence is TGTGCCAGCAGCCCCATTGGGGGCAACACTGAAGCTTTCTTT. Using reference TRBV14 and TRBJ1-1 for the parts outside the CDR3, the full variable domain is EAGVTQFPSHSVIEKGQTVTLRCDPISGHDNLYWYRRVMGKEIKFLLHFVKESKQDESGMPNNRFLAERTGGTYSTLKVQPAELEDSGVYFCASSPIGGNTEAFFGQGTRLTVV.

Comments on this clone: Without the conserved terminal phenylalanine or tryptophan, this CDR3 likely stems from a read error. The DNA is left out, because the CDR3 cannot be placed on it with certainty; the CDR3 is given as TCRdb lists it. The V gene is TRBV19, the J gene TRBJ1-1; the table names TRBD1, a call not compared with the DNA. The germline V gene encodes CDR1 LNHDA and CDR2 SQIVND (reference sequence). The length of the CDR3 is 13 amino acids, counting both ends. CDR3 loop: CASSIGRGDRVNL.

This clone was seen once. The rearrangement uses TRBV20-1 and TRBJ1-1; D might be TRBD1 (5 bases). The CDR3 loop spans 11 amino acids. CDR1 and CDR2 (germline): DFQATT, SNEGSKA (reference sequence). The CDR3 loop reads CSHGRGTEAFF. The CDR3 DNA follows: TGCAGCCACGGAAGGGGCACTGAAGCTTTCTTT.

This chain joins TRBV7-8 and TRBJ1-3; a possible D gene is TRBD1 (5 bases). Germline CDR1 SGHVS, CDR2 FQNEAQ. V lost 0 bases and J 2 bases, leaving 14 bases between the germline ends. The length of the CDR3 is 17 residues. The CDR3 loop reads CASSLAIPRGAGNTIYF. The CDR3 DNA sequence: TGTGCCAGCAGCTTAGCCATCCCCCGGGGGGCTGGAAACACCATATATTTT.

V and J are TRBV12-5 and TRBJ2-2; D perhaps matches TRBD1 (6 bases). Germline assignment: CDR1 LGHNT and CDR2 FRNRAP. V lost 3 bases, J lost 5 bases, and 10 bases lay in between. The CDR3 has 14 amino acids. The CDR3 is CASGFQGLTGELFF. The DNA of the CDR3 is TGTGCTAGTGGTTTTCAGGGGCTGACCGGGGAGCTGTTTTTT. Combining the CDR3 with reference TRBV12-5 and TRBJ2-2 gives the whole variable domain DARVTQTPRHKVTEMGQEVTMRCQPILGHNTVFWYRQTMMQGLELLAYFRNRAPLDDSGMPKDRFSAEMPDATLATLKIQPSEPRDSAVYFCASGFQGLTGELFFGEGSRLTVL.

The chain uses TRBV4-1 and TRBJ1-5; TRBD1 agrees at 9 bases. With V trimmed by 0 bases and J by 7 bases, 13 bases remained unmatched. The CDR3 runs 18 residues. Germline assignment: CDR1 MGHRA and CDR2 YSYEKL. The DNA of the CDR3 is TGCGCCAGCAGCCAAGAAATGTTCCGAGGGACAGGGTCCCAGCCCCAGCATTTT. Translating gives CASSQEMFRGTGSQPQHF.